These 21 T cell receptor beta chains were sequenced from one sample in a study of T cells in narcolepsy. Some clones are missing from TCRdb's copy, which holds only in-frame ones; the method was immunoSEQ multiplex PCR. The profile covers tens of thousands of clones, with roughly 85% appearing a single time and 10% taken by the ten largest. Input material: memory (CD45RA-) CD4+ T cells from blood. The receptors shown here come from a human donor in good health.

This clone showed up just a few times. The chain joins TRBV28 to TRBJ2-3; TRBD2 aligns across 10 bases. The CDR3 contains 16 residues. From germline, CDR1 is MDHEN and CDR2 SYDVKM. V lost 6 bases to trimming and J lost 2 bases; unmatched junction nucleotides: 8. Written as DNA, the CDR3 is TGTGCCAGCAGGGGTTCACTAGCGGGGCCCACAGATACGCAGTATTTT. Translating gives CASRGSLAGPTDTQYF.

The rearrangement uses TRBV28 and TRBJ1-6; no clear D gene. The CDR3 length is 15 residues. The V end lost 3 bases, the J end lost 9 bases, and 15 bases lay between the germline ends. Germline V gene data show CDR1 as MDHEN and CDR2 as SYDVKM. CDR3 nucleotide sequence: TGTGCCAGCAGTTTTCCCGCAGGACGAGGTTCACCCCTCCACTTT. Amino acid sequence: CASSFPAGRGSPLHF.

This chain links TRBV6-5 with TRBJ2-7, with D unclear. The CDR3 sequence is 15 residues long. CDR1 and CDR2 (germline): MNHEY, SVGAGI. Trimming pared 6 bases from V and 2 bases from J, leaving 17 bases between. The CDR3 region has the DNA TGTGCCAGCAGGCGATTGCCAGATAAAGCCTACGAGCAGTACTTC. It specifies CASRRLPDKAYEQYF.

This clone appeared once. The J gene is TRBJ2-5, the V gene TRBV19, with a weak D call TRBD1 (5 bases). Trimming took off 4 bases at V and 5 bases at J, with 11 bases between the two ends. The CDR3 extends over 13 amino acids. Germline V gene lookup returns CDR1 LNHDA and CDR2 SQIVND (reference sequence). Written as DNA, the CDR3 is TGTGCCAGTAGTACAGGGTCACAGGAGACCCAGTACTTC. Protein product: CASSTGSQETQYF.

The CDR3 DNA follows: TGTGCCATCTCTGAGGGAGCGGAGAAAGAGACCCAGTACTTC. Protein product: CAISEGAEKETQYF. The gene calls are TRBV10-3 and TRBJ2-5, with a possible D match to TRBD2 (5 bases). CDR1 and CDR2 from the germline V gene are ENHRY and SYGVKD. The CDR3 has 14 residues. V was shortened by 8 bases and J by 3 bases, with 16 bases between the two germline ends.

The genes are TRBV2 and TRBJ2-1; possibly TRBD1 for D (5 bases). Germline CDR1 reads SNHLY; CDR2 reads FYNNEI. The CDR3 has 15 amino acids. Trimming took off 5 bases at V and 2 bases at J, with 13 bases between the two ends. For the CDR3, the DNA is TGTGCCAGCAGTCCCCGACAGAAAACCTACAATGAGCAGTTCTTC. It codes for CASSPRQKTYNEQFF.

The chain joins TRBV6-5 to TRBJ2-7, with D perhaps matching TRBD1 (5 bases). Germline V gives CDR1 MNHEY, CDR2 SVGAGI. The CDR3 length is 14 residues. V was trimmed by 2 bases and J by 2 bases, leaving 10 bases between them. The CDR3 DNA reads as TGTGCCAGCAGTTACGCAGGGAACACCTACGAGCAGTACTTC. It codes for CASSYAGNTYEQYF.

The rearrangement uses TRBV19 and TRBJ2-7, with no clear D. Germline V gene lookup returns CDR1 LNHDA and CDR2 SQIVND (reference sequence). Deletions cut 6 bases from V and 0 bases from J, with 15 bases between. The CDR3 is 15 amino acids. The CDR3 DNA reads TGTGCCAGTAGCCCCTCATCCTCTCTCTCCTACGAGCAGTACTTC. Translation gives CASSPSSSLSYEQYF. Full variable domain (remainder filled in from reference TRBV19 and TRBJ2-7): DGGITQSPKYLFRKEGQNVTLSCEQNLNHDAMYWYRQDPGQGLRLIYYSQIVNDFQKGDIAEGYSVSREKKESFPLTVTSAQKNPTAFYLCASSPSSSLSYEQYFGPGTRLTVT.

With regard to this clone: The same CDR3 can be traced to other DNA sequences in this sample. The rearrangement uses TRBV19 and TRBJ2-2, with D unresolved. The CDR3 totals 15 residues. V was cut by 2 bases and J by 0 bases, with 7 bases left in between. Germline CDR1 and CDR2: LNHDA and SQIVND (reference sequence). This CDR3 reads CASSISAANTGELFF. In DNA, the CDR3 is TGTGCCAGTAGTATATCGGCAGCGAACACCGGGGAGCTGTTTTTT.

The CDR3 DNA is TGTGCCAGCAGTCCCCTGGACAGGGGTAACTATGGCTACACCTTC. This encodes CASSPLDRGNYGYTF. This sequence joins TRBV7-9 and TRBJ1-2; 9 bases map to TRBD1. V lost 6 bases to trimming and J lost 1 base; unmatched junction nucleotides: 6. The CDR3 extends over 15 amino acids. Germline V gives CDR1 SEHNR, CDR2 FQNEAQ (reference sequence).

This clone occurred once. The V gene is TRBV27, the J gene TRBJ2-3, with 9 bases identical to TRBD2. Per the germline V gene, CDR1 is MNHEY and CDR2 is SMNVEV (reference sequence). This CDR3 is 17 amino acids long. V was pared by 6 bases and J by 2 bases, with 12 bases of the junction left unmatched. CDR3: CASRWREGVRPTDTQYF. For the CDR3, the DNA is TGTGCCAGCAGATGGCGGGAGGGAGTAAGGCCCACAGATACGCAGTATTTT.

CDR3 DNA: TGTGCCAGCCAGGGAGGGGGCGGATGGGAGCTGTTTTTT. Protein: CASQGGGGWELFF. This chain joins TRBV19 and TRBJ2-2, with D perhaps matching TRBD1 or TRBD2 (7 bases each). V was trimmed by 9 bases and J by 9 bases, leaving 17 bases between them. CDR1 is LNHDA and CDR2 is SQIVND in the germline V gene (reference sequence). This CDR3 is built from 13 residues.

The rearrangement links TRBV29-1 to TRBJ1-1; possible D gene TRBD1, 5 bases. Germline CDR1 and CDR2: SQVTM and ANQGSEA. V was pared by 1 base and J by 10 bases, with 16 bases between. This CDR3 is 13 amino acids long. As DNA, the CDR3 is TGCAGCGTTGAAGGGTGGGGGATCTCGAGAGCTTTCTTT. It yields the protein CSVEGWGISRAFF.

With regard to this clone: Compared with germline, one end of the junction differs, possibly owing to a read error. The rearrangement links TRBV19 to TRBJ2-2, with 10 bases that match TRBD2. The germline V gene encodes CDR1 LNHDA and CDR2 SQIVND (reference sequence). This CDR3 spans 23 amino acids. The CDR3 DNA is TGTGCCAATAGTATACGACCCGGGTTAGCGGGAGGCCTCTTCGGTCTTTCCCCCGGGGAGCTGTTTTTT. Translated: CANSIRPGLAGGLFGLSPGELFF.

This clone was observed a handful of times. The chain uses TRBV5-1 and TRBJ1-4; TRBD1 aligns across 9 bases. Germline CDR1 SGHRS, CDR2 YFSETQ. The length of the CDR3 is 16 residues. With V trimmed by 0 bases and J by 5 bases, 5 bases remained unmatched. The CDR3 loop reads CASSLGTGALNEKLFF. For the CDR3, the DNA is TGCGCCAGCAGCTTGGGGACAGGGGCGCTCAATGAAAAACTGTTTTTT.

The rearrangement links TRBV5-4 to TRBJ1-4; unclear D gene. Germline CDR1 and CDR2: SGHNT and YYREEE (reference sequence). The CDR3 totals 14 residues. The germline V and J ends were trimmed by 0 bases and 0 bases, with 3 bases remaining between them. CDR3 amino acids: CASSLGSTNEKLFF. DNA of the CDR3: TGTGCCAGCAGCTTGGGATCAACTAATGAAAAACTGTTTTTT.

The chain employs TRBV5-4 and TRBJ2-5, with D hard to call. CDR1 and CDR2 from the germline V gene are SGHNT and YYREEE (reference sequence). The V and J ends lost 4 bases and 2 bases respectively, with 3 bases between them. CDR3 size: 11 residues. CDR3 nucleotides: TGTGCCAGCAGCCAACAAGAGACCCAGTACTTC. Residues: CASSQQETQYF.

This clone appeared a few times. The V gene is TRBV5-6, the J gene TRBJ2-7; D is perhaps TRBD2 (6 bases). Germline CDR1 is SGHDT and CDR2 is YYEEEE. The CDR3 loop spans 15 amino acids. The V end lost 0 bases, the J end lost 1 base, and 11 bases lay between the germline ends. CDR3 nucleotide sequence: TGTGCCAGCAGCTTGGTGGGCGGGGAGTCCTACGAGCAGTACTTC. The encoded protein is CASSLVGGESYEQYF.

The chain joins TRBV2 to TRBJ2-1; D may be TRBD1 (5 bases). CDR3 length: 13 amino acids. The germline CDR1 and CDR2 sequences are SNHLY and FYNNEI. Trimming took 6 bases from V and 8 from J, leaving 14 bases between them. The CDR3 region has the DNA TGTGCCAGCAGGGCCCAGGGTAAGGATGAGCAGTTCTTC. Its protein product is CASRAQGKDEQFF.

This rearrangement joins TRBV7-6 to TRBJ2-3, with D uncertain. Trimming left V 5 bases short and J 3 bases short, with 12 bases between. The germline gives CDR1 SGHVS, CDR2 FNYEAQ. The CDR3 contains 14 residues. Here the CDR3 reads CASSLRIVTDTQYF. The CDR3 coding sequence is TGTGCCAGCAGCCTGAGGATAGTTACAGATACGCAGTATTTT.

The chain combines TRBV6-5 with TRBJ2-1, with D hard to call. V was cut by 6 bases and J by 15 bases, with 15 bases left in between. The CDR3 is made up of 11 amino acids. Germline V lookup: CDR1 MNHEY, CDR2 SVGAGI. The CDR3 protein is CASREKVIPFF. CDR3 DNA: TGTGCCAGCAGAGAAAAGGTGATACCGTTCTTC.